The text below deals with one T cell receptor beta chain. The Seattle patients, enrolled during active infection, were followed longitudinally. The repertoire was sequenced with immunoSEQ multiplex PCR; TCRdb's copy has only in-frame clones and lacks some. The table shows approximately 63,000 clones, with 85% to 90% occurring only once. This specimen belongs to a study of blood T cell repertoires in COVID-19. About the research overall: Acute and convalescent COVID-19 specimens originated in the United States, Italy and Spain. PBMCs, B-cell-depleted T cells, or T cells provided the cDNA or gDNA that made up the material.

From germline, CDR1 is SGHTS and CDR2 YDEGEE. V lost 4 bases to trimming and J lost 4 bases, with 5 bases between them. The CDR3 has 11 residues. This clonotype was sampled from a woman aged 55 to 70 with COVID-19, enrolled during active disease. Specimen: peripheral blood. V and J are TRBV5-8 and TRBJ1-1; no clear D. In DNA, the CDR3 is TGTGCCAGCAGCGCGATCACTGAAGCTTTCTTT. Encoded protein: CASSAITEAFF.